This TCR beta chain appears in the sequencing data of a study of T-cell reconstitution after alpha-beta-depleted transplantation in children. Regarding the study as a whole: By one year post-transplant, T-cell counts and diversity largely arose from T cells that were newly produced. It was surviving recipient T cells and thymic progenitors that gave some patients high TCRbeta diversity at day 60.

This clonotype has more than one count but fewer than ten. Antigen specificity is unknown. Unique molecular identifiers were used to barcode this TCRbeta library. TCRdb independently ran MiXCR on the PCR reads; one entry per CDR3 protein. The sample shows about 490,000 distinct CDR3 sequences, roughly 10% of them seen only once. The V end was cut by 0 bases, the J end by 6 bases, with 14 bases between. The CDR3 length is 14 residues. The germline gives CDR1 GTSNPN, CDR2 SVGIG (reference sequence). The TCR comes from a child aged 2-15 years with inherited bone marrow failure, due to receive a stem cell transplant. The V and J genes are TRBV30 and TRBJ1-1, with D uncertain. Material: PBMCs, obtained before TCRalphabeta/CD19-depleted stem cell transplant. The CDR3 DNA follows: TGTGCCTGGAGTGTACACCCGGGGTCGGCTGAAGCTTTCTTT. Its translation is CAWSVHPGSAEAFF.